Listed below are T cell receptor beta chains from one sample, sequenced in a study of identical twins. TCRdb processed the 5' RACE reads anew with MiXCR; each CDR3 protein has one entry. Of 640,000 or so distinct CDR3 sequences in the sample, roughly 6% were seen once. Sequenced input: naive T cells sorted from blood. These receptors originate from a man younger than 35 in good health. CDR3s include the opening cysteine and the closing phenylalanine or tryptophan. D genes are given only for firm matches. Size is omitted from some rows. Given values are once, few, many or a class for expanded clones.

v_call	d_call	j_call	clone_size	cdr3_aa	cdr3_nt
TRBV6-6	NA	TRBJ2-3	few	CASSAHLADTQYF	TGTGCCAGCAGTGCGCATTTGGCAGATACGCAGTATTTT
TRBV12-5	NA	TRBJ2-5	many	CASGFPDTPQETQYF	TGTGCTAGTGGATTCCCCGACACCCCCCAAGAGACCCAGTACTTC
TRBV15	TRBD1	TRBJ2-7	few	CATSRGDRFTYEQYF	TGTGCCACCAGCAGAGGGGACAGATTTACCTACGAGCAGTACTTC
TRBV12-3/TRBV12-4	NA	TRBJ1-3	many	CANGGPVVAGNTIYF	TGTGCCAACGGGGGTCCGGTAGTGGCTGGAAACACCATATATTTT
TRBV7-2	NA	TRBJ2-5	few	CASSTRGAEKTQYF	TGTGCCAGCAGCACTAGGGGGGCTGAAAAGACCCAGTACTTC
TRBV7-2	TRBD2	TRBJ2-3	NA	CASSLETSGSADTQYF	TGTGCCAGCAGCTTGGAGACTAGCGGGAGTGCGGATACGCAGTATTTT
TRBV20-1	TRBD2	TRBJ2-3	many	CKWGEGSTDTQYF	TGCAAGTGGGGGGAGGGCAGCACAGATACGCAGTATTTT
TRBV29-1	NA	TRBJ1-1	once	CSVEPLRDSLEEAFF	TGCAGCGTTGAACCCCTGAGGGATTCGCTCGAAGAAGCTTTCTTT
TRBV10-3	NA	TRBJ2-3	few	CAIKGTLSTDTQYF	TGTGCCATCAAGGGAACCCTTAGCACAGATACGCAGTATTTT
TRBV7-9	TRBD2	TRBJ2-1	many	CASSLDGTSVNEQFF	TGTGCCAGCAGCTTAGATGGGACTAGTGTCAATGAGCAGTTCTTC
TRBV20-1	NA	TRBJ2-1	many	CSAGKQDNEQFF	TGCAGTGCTGGAAAACAGGACAATGAGCAGTTCTTC
TRBV5-1	TRBD2	TRBJ2-3	few	CASSKKAGGPRDTQYF	TGCGCCAGCAGCAAAAAAGCGGGAGGACCCCGAGATACGCAGTATTTT
TRBV6-1	NA	TRBJ2-7	few	CAAGRKPLGIYEQYF	TGTGCCGCAGGGAGAAAGCCCCTGGGGATCTACGAGCAGTACTTC
TRBV5-1	NA	TRBJ2-4	NA	CASREGGLAKNIQYF	TGCGCCAGCAGAGAGGGGGGCCTAGCCAAAAACATTCAGTACTTC
TRBV7-2	NA	TRBJ1-1	many	CASSLAMGTMEAFF	TGTGCCAGCAGCTTAGCAATGGGAACGATGGAAGCTTTCTTT
TRBV6-2/TRBV6-3	TRBD1	TRBJ1-2	few	CASSWTGNYGYTF	TGTGCCAGCAGTTGGACAGGGAACTATGGCTACACCTTC
TRBV20-1	NA	TRBJ1-5	many	CSARGQTNQPQHF	TGCAGTGCTCGGGGCCAGACCAATCAGCCCCAGCATTTT
TRBV20-1	TRBD1	TRBJ2-1	many	CSARRTGGWKQFF	TGCAGTGCTAGAAGGACAGGGGGCTGGAAGCAGTTCTTC
TRBV24-1	TRBD2	TRBJ2-1	many	CATSDLTSGINYNEQFF	TGTGCCACCAGTGATTTGACTAGCGGGATCAACTACAATGAGCAGTTCTTC
TRBV7-2	TRBD1	TRBJ2-5	many	CASSPRTGWGETQYF	TGTGCCAGCAGCCCTAGGACAGGGTGGGGGGAGACCCAGTACTTC